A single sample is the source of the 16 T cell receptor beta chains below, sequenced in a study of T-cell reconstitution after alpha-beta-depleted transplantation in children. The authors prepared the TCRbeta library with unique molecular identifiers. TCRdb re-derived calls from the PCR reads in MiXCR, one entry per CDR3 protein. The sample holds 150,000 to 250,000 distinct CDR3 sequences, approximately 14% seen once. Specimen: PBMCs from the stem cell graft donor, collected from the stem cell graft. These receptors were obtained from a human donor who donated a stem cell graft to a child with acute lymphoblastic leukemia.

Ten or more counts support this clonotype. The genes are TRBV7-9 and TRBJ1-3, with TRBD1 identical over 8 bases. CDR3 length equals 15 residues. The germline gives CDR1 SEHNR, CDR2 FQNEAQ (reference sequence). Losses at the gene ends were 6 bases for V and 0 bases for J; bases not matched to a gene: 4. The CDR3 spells CASRRDRSSGNTIYF. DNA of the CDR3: TGTGCCAGCAGACGGGACAGGAGCTCTGGAAACACCATATATTTT.

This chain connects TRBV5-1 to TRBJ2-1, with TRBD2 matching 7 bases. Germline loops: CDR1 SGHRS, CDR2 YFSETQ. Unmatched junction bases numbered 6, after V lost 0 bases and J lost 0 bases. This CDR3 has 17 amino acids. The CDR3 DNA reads TGCGCCAGCAGCTTGGTAGCGGGCCCGAGCTCCTACAATGAGCAGTTCTTC. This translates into CASSLVAGPSSYNEQFF.

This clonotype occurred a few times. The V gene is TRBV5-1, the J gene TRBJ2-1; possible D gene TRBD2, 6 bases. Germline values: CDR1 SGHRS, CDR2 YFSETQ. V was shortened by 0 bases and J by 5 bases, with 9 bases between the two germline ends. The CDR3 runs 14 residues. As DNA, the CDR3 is TGCGCCAGCAGCTTGGACCGGGAGAACAATGAGCAGTTCTTC. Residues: CASSLDRENNEQFF.

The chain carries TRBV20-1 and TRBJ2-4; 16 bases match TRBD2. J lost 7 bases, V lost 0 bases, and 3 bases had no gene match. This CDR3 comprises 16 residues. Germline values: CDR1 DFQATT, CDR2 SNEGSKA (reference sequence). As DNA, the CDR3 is TGCAGTGCTAGAGAGGGGACTAGCGGGAGGGAGAACATTCAGTACTTC. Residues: CSAREGTSGRENIQYF.

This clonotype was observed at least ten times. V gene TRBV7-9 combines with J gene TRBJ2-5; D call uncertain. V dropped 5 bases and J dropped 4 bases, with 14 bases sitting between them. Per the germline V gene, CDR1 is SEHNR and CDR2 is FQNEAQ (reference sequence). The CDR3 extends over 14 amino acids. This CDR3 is CASSHDWGSETQYF. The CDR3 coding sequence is TGTGCCAGCAGCCATGACTGGGGTTCAGAGACCCAGTACTTC.

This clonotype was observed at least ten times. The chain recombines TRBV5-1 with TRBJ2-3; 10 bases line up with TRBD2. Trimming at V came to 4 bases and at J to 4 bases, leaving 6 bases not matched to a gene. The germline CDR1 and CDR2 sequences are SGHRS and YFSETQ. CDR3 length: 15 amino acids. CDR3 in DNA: TGCGCCAGCAGCCTGGCACTAGCGGGACCAGATACGCAGTATTTT. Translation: CASSLALAGPDTQYF.

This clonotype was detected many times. CDR3 amino acids: CAIRSDREDEQYF. CDR3 coding DNA: TGTGCCATCAGGAGTGACAGGGAGGACGAGCAGTACTTC. The V gene is TRBV10-3, the J gene TRBJ2-7; a weak D match, TRBD1 (7 bases). The CDR3 is made up of 13 amino acids. V was pared by 6 bases and J by 5 bases, with 14 bases between. Germline CDR1 and CDR2: ENHRY and SYGVKD.

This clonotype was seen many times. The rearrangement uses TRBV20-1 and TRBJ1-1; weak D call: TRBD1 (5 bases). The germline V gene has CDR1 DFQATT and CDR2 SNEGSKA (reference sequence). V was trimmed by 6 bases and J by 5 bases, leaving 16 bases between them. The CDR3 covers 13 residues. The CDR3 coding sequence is TGCAGTGCGCTCCGGGGGGTTGCGACTGAAGCTTTCTTT. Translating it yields CSALRGVATEAFF.

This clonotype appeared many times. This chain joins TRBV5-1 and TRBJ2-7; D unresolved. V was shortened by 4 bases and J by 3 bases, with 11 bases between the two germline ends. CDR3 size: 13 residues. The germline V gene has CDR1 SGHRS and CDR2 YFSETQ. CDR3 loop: CASSLSPVYEQYF. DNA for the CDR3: TGCGCCAGCAGCCTAAGTCCGGTCTACGAGCAGTACTTC.

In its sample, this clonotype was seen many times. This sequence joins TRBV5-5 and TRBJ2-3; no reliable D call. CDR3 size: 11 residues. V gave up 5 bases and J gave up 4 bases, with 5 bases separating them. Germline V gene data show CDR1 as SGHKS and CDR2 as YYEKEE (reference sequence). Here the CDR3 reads CASSVADTQYF. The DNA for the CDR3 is TGTGCCAGCAGTGTCGCAGATACGCAGTATTTT.

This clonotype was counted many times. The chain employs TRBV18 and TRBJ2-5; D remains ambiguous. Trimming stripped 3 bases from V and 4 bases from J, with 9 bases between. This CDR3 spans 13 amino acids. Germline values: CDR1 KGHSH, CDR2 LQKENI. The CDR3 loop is CASSPNDRETQYF. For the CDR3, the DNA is TGTGCCAGCTCACCTAACGATAGAGAGACCCAGTACTTC.

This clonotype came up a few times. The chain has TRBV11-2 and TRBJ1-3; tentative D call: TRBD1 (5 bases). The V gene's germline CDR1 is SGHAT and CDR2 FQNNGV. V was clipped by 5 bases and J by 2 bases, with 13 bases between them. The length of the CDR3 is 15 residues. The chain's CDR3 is CASSTRQSTGNTIYF. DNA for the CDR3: TGTGCCAGCAGCACTCGACAGTCTACTGGAAACACCATATATTTT.

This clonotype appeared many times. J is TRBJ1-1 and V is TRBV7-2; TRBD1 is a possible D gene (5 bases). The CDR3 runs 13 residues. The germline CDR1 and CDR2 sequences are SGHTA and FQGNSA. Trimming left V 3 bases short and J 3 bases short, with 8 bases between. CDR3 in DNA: TGTGCCAGCAGCTTGCAGGGTGACACTGAAGCTTTCTTT. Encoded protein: CASSLQGDTEAFF.

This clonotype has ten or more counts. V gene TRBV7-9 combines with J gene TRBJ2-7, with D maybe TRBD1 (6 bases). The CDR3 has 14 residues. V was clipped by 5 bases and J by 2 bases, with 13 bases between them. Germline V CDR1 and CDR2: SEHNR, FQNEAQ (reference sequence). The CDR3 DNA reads TGTGCCAGCAGCACAGGGACGGTTGCCTACGAGCAGTACTTC. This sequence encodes CASSTGTVAYEQYF.

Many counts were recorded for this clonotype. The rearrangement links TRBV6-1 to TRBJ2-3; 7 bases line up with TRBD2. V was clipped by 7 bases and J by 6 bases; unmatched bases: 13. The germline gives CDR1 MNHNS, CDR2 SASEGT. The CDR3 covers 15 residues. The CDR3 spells CASTVTSRGWDTQYF. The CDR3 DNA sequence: TGTGCCAGCACTGTGACTAGCCGGGGGTGGGATACGCAGTATTTT.

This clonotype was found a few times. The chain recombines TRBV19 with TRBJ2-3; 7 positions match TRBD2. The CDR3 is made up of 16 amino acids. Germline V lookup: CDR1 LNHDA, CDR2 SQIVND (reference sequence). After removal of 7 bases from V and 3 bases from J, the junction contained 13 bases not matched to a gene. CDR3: CASTNEGGRTTDTQYF. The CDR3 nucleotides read TGTGCCAGTACCAATGAAGGCGGGAGAACGACAGATACGCAGTATTTT.